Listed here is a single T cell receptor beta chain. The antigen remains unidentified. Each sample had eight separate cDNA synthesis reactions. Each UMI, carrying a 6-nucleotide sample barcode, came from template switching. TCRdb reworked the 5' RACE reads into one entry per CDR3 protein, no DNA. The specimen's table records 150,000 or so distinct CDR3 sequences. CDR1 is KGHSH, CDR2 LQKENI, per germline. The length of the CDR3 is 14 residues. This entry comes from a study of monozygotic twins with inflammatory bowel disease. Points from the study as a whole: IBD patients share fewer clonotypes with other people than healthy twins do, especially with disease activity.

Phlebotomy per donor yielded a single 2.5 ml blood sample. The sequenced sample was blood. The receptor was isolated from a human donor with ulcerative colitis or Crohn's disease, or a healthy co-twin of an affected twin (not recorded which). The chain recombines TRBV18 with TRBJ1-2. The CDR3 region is CASSPPMQFYGYTF.